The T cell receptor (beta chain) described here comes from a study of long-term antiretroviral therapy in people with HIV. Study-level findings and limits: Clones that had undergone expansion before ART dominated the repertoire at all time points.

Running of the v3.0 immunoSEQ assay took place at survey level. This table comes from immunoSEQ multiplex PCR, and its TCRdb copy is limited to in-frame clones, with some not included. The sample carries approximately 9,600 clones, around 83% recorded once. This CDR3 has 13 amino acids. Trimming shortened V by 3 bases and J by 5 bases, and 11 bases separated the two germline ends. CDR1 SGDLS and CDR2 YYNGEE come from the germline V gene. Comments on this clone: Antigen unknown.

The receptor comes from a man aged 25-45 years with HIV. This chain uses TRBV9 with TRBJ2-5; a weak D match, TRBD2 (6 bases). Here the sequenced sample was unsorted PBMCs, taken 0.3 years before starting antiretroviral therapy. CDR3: CASSARGGETQYF. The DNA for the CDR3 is TGTGCCAGCAGCGCCCGGGGAGGTGAGACCCAGTACTTC.